This record concerns one TCR beta chain sequence. This sample includes further DNA sequences coding for the same CDR3. This specimen comes from a study of blood T cell repertoires in COVID-19. Study context: T cells, B-cell-depleted T cells, or PBMCs supplied cDNA or gDNA.

As originally analysed: Reference gene primer amplification gave estimated nucleated cell counts. Profiling relied on immunoSEQ multiplex PCR, and the TCRdb table lists in-frame clones only, not all of them. The V and J calls and clone size are taken from that table; D and trimming were inferred from the DNA. The data contain roughly 37,000 clones, around four fifths of them singletons. This CDR3 comprises 13 residues. V lost 0 bases to trimming and J lost 7 bases, with 8 bases between them. Germline loops: CDR1 SGHRS, CDR2 YFSETQ. This TCR derives from a human donor in a cohort sampled during active COVID-19. The chain employs TRBV5-1 and TRBJ2-1; D gene uncertain. Material for sequencing was peripheral blood. The CDR3 DNA follows: TGCGCCAGCAGCTTGGGAGGTCCTAATGAGCAGTTCTTC. This encodes CASSLGGPNEQFF.